This T cell receptor beta chain was identified during a study of blood T cell repertoires in COVID-19 (dated by TCRdb to the early 2020s). Regarding the study in general: Samples covering the acute and convalescent phases of COVID-19 were provided by collaborators in the United States, Italy and Spain. Samples came from the ongoing ImmuneRACE study (first 160 participants) plus 1,254 subjects from 6 global collaborators. Where available, HLA class I and class II types were taken from metadata supplied by the sample provider and were not determined by assay-based typing. The dataset comprised deeply sampled blood TCRbeta repertoires from subjects exposed to, actively infected with, or recovered from COVID-19. The material from the prospective study consisted of cDNA or gDNA derived from T cells, B-cell-depleted T cells, or PBMCs. Nearly every sample came with metadata listing a de-identified subject ID, COVID-19 status, age in years and sex. The repertoires were made available in a free public database intended to serve as a resource for research on the immune response to SARS-CoV-2.

Here is what the overall study found, with its caveats: The amount of clinical and demographic metadata varied by source and participant and was provided uncurated.

Of note for this clone: What this receptor recognizes is not known. Within one base of it there is no much larger clone, and no base qualities were kept.

The collaborating institutions used their own protocols to collect whole blood in K2EDTA tubes. Collaborator samples were shipped for TCRbeta analysis as frozen whole blood, isolated PBMCs, or DNA extracted from either sample type. TCRbeta CDR3 regions were amplified from genomic DNA using the immunoSEQ Assay, a bias-controlled multiplex PCR. For the original study's pipeline: The number of nucleated cells in each sample was estimated from the amplification of reference gene primers within the assay. Sequence reads were collapsed and filtered to measure the absolute abundance of every unique TCRbeta CDR3 rearrangement. For each sample, productive Simpson clonality was calculated by taking the square root of Simpson's diversity index across productive rearrangements. In TCRdb, the immuneACCESS table is reduced to in-frame sequences with V and J assigned. These tables do not hold every clone; where another copy was compared, an unresolved V gene accounts for under half, and the others remain unexplained. That table gives V, J and clone size, and the DNA gave D and trimming. Within this sample are about 86,000 clones, with 82% of them counted one time only. The ten largest make up 1.2% of the sample.

V ends up 8 bases short and J 0 bases short, with an unmatched junction base count of 4. Including the terminal cysteine and phenylalanine, the CDR3 comprises 14 residues. Left in the record is the CDR3 DNA by itself, 42 bases read in frame from the first base. CDR1 is given as WNHNN and CDR2 as SYGVQD, both from the germline V gene (reference sequence). The material sequenced was peripheral blood. The sequence came from a woman aged 80 or over with acute or convalescent COVID-19. This chain joins TRBV10-1 to TRBJ2-3; 8 nucleotides in the junction match TRBD2. CDR3 reads: CASSAGDSTDTQYF. The nucleotide sequence is given as TGCGCCAGCTCAGCGGGGGATAGCACAGATACGCAGTATTTT.